This T cell receptor (beta chain) is from a study of quantifying T cell responses using KT2 cells. Turning to the study itself: Reverse transcription used primers in the TCR alpha and beta constant regions.

This clonotype appeared many times. Its antigen is unknown. The cDNA 3' end received a ligated oligonucleotide with a UMI. The first PCR ran approximately 4 cycles with an equimolar RC1.1 and RC1.2 beta primer mix. Separate processing of TCR alpha and beta chains began at the second PCR. MiXCR, run by TCRdb on the UMI-ligation and nested PCR reads, gives a single entry per CDR3 protein. This sample has about 33,000 distinct CDR3 sequences, with about a tenth found just once. Study-wide findings and caveats: Detection of KT2 sequences held at the lowest tested level, about one cell per 100,000 PBMC.

The V end lost 1 base, the J end lost 6 bases, and 8 bases lay between the germline ends. The CDR3 runs to 13 residues. Germline V lookup: CDR1 SGHNT, CDR2 YYREEE (reference sequence). KT2, a clone with a known TCR, was spiked into unfractionated PBMC. Different KT2-to-PBMC ratios were created with a constant PBMC count. The rearrangement uses TRBV5-4 and TRBJ2-1, with D unclear. Sequencing was performed on PBMCs spiked with cells of the T cell clone KT2. The sequence was collected from a human donor. The CDR3 reads CASSLFSPNEQFF. In DNA form, the CDR3 reads TGTGCCAGCAGCTTGTTCAGCCCCAATGAGCAGTTCTTC.